The 3 T cell receptor beta chains listed next were all sequenced from one sample in a study of T cell responses to AZD1222 COVID-19 vaccine (dated by TCRdb to about 2021). Preparation of the library involved the immunoSEQ multiplex PCR assay. As stored in TCRdb, this immuneACCESS dataset retains in-frame rearrangements with V and J assigned. A fraction of the clones does not appear; measured against another copy, unresolved V genes explain less than half of the discrepancy, and the remainder lacks a known reason. Within this sample are about 120,000 clones, with 88% of them counted one time only. Over 7.5% of the sample is held by the ten biggest clonotypes. Sample time point, as interpreted from the label and publication: baseline before first vaccination. This specimen was peripheral blood, taken on day 0 of AZD1222 vaccination. The receptor set was obtained from an adult in good health.

V is TRBV7-9 and J is TRBJ2-1; 11 nucleotides agree with TRBD1. There are 15 residues in the CDR3. Germline V gene sequence: CDR1 SEHNR, CDR2 FQNEAQ (reference sequence). Trimming took 5 bases from V and 7 from J; bases not matched to a gene: 7. The CDR3 reads CASSLGQGARNEQFF. In nucleotides, the CDR3 is TGTGCCAGCAGCCTCGGACAGGGGGCACGGAATGAGCAGTTCTTC. Full variable domain (remainder filled in from reference TRBV7-9 and TRBJ2-1): DTGVSQNPRHKITKRGQNVTFRCDPISEHNRLYWYRQTLGQGPEFLTYFQNEAQLEKSRLLSDRFSAERPKGSFSTLEIQRTEQGDSAMYLCASSLGQGARNEQFFGPGTRLTVL.

The sample holds a few counts of this clone. The genes are TRBV4-3 and TRBJ1-1; D is undetermined. Germline V CDR1 and CDR2: LGHNA, YSLEER. V was pared by 3 bases and J by 1 base, with 6 bases between. The CDR3 contains 13 residues. CDR3: CASSHGENTEAFF. DNA of the CDR3: TGCGCCAGCAGCCACGGGGAGAACACTGAAGCTTTCTTT.

The genes are TRBV19 and TRBJ1-6; the match to TRBD1 covers 10 bases. Germline loops: CDR1 LNHDA, CDR2 SQIVND (reference sequence). The V and J ends lost 6 bases and 9 bases, in that order; junction bases with no gene match: 5. The length of the CDR3 is 14 residues. CDR3 residues: CASSPTGGVSPLHF. The CDR3 DNA reads TGTGCCAGTAGCCCGACAGGGGGCGTTTCACCCCTCCACTTT.